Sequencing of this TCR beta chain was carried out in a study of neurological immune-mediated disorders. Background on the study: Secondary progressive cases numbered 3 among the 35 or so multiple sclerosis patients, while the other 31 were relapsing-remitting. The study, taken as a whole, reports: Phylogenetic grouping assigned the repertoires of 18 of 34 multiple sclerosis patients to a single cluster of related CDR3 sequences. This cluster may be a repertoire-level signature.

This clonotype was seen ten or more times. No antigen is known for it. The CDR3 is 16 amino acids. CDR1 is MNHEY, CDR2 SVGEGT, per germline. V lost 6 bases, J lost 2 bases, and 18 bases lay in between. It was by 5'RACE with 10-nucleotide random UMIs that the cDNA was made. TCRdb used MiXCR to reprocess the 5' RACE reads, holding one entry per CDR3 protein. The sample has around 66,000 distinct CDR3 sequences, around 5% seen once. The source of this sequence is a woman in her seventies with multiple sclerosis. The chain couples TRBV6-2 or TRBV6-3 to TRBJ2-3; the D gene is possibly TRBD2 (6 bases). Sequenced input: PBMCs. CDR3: CASSGDRGLPTDTQYF. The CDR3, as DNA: TGTGCCAGCAGCGGAGATAGGGGACTGCCCACAGATACGCAGTATTTT.